The entry below describes one T cell receptor (beta chain). The data derive from a study of T cell changes during pregnancy in multiple sclerosis. TCRdb's copy holds only in-frame clones and misses some; the assay was immunoSEQ multiplex PCR. The data contain around 50,000 clones, approximately 92% of them singletons. Trimming cost V 6 bases and J 7 bases, with 18 bases left between them. Germline CDR1 MNHEY, CDR2 SVGAGI. This CDR3 has 15 amino acids. This receptor was taken from a female donor in good health, enrolled as a control in a pregnancy study. The chain is built from TRBV6-5 and TRBJ2-2; possibly TRBD2 for D (8 bases). This specimen consisted of CD4+ T cells from peripheral blood mononuclear cells, obtained after pregnancy. Written as DNA, the CDR3 is TGTGCCAGCAGGCGGGGGGACAGATTGATCGGGGAGCTGTTTTTT. It encodes CASRRGDRLIGELFF.